This TCR beta chain stems from a study of brain metastases from non-small cell lung cancer. Data came from immunoSEQ multiplex PCR; TCRdb stores just in-frame clones and leaves some out. There are hundreds of clones in the sample; approximately 85% occur only once, and 11% lies in the top ten. Remarks on this clone: What it binds is unknown.

After removal of 8 bases from V and 9 bases from J, the junction contained 16 bases not matched to a gene. The length of the CDR3 is 15 residues. In germline, CDR1 is SEHNR, CDR2 FQNEAQ (reference sequence). Study-wide results and limits: TCR repertoires overlapped largely between brain metastases and matched primaries. Compared with primary tumors, brain metastases showed less T-cell infiltration. Expanded T-cell clones appeared in approximately 64% of brain metastases over primaries.

J is TRBJ2-1 and V is TRBV7-9; 7 bases are shared with TRBD1. Sequenced: tissue from a brain metastasis. This receptor was obtained from a donor aged 40 or older with non-small cell lung cancer. For the CDR3, the DNA is TGTGCCAGCCTTGCCCTCTGGACAGGAATAGGTGAGCAGTTCTTC. Its protein is CASLALWTGIGEQFF.